This is a list of T cell receptor beta chains from one sample in a study of T-cell reconstitution after alpha-beta-depleted transplantation in children. MiXCR was run by TCRdb on the PCR reads, yielding one entry per CDR3 protein. This table holds nearly 400,000 distinct CDR3 sequences, just over 20% found once. Source: PBMCs from the stem cell graft donor, taken from the stem cell graft. These receptor sequences come from a human donor who donated a stem cell graft to a child with acute myeloid leukemia. CDR3s leave out the opening cysteine and the closing phenylalanine or tryptophan. Clone size is stated in some rows and not others, as once, few, many or a class when expanded.

TRBV27	TRBJ2-2	few	ASSLSIGGLAGVTGELF
TRBV6-5	TRBJ1-5	few	ASSYSHSPQDRGQPQH
TRBV29-1	TRBJ2-1	many	SVPKPGLRGEQF
TRBV7-3	TRBJ2-5	few	ASSSSGGGETQY
TRBV20-1	TRBJ2-1	many	SAREGGSNHNEQF
TRBV10-3	TRBJ2-1	.	AISESGTGGYEQF
TRBV20-1	TRBJ2-1	many	SARATLAGRFNEQF
TRBV12-3/TRBV12-4	TRBJ1-3	many	ASSLSSGNTIY
TRBV20-1	TRBJ2-3	many	SARGDSAQAVTQY
TRBV7-3	TRBJ2-5	.	ASSPGLGRGQETQY
TRBV15	TRBJ2-1	few	ATSRGASEYYNEQF
TRBV7-7	TRBJ2-7	.	ASSLVAPSALSYEQY
TRBV11-2	TRBJ1-3	.	ASSLGARGFSGNTIY
TRBV12-3/TRBV12-4	TRBJ2-3	.	ASSFDDRPTDTQY
TRBV20-1	TRBJ2-1	many	SPTGQSNEQF
TRBV11-2	TRBJ2-1	.	ASSLALRLGRPYNEQF
TRBV28	TRBJ2-3	.	ASSFLDSRTDTQY
TRBV4-1	TRBJ1-1	.	ASSRREDSGNTEAF
TRBV12-3/TRBV12-4	TRBJ2-3	many	ASSLSSFSTDTQY
TRBV7-9	TRBJ2-7	.	ASTGREAYEQY
TRBV4-2	TRBJ2-7	.	ASSHRPGPLSYEQY
TRBV12-3/TRBV12-4	TRBJ2-5	.	ASSRLVGEETQY
TRBV24-1	TRBJ2-7	few	ATSGASGSSYEQY
TRBV20-1	TRBJ2-3	few	SARDQVAGVVTQY
TRBV20-1	TRBJ1-1	many	SARQGRLNTEAF
TRBV20-1	TRBJ2-1	.	SARVPMGLAGPYNEQF
TRBV4-1	TRBJ1-1	.	ASSQDAGVGDTEAF
TRBV15	TRBJ2-3	few	ATSRGVAASTDTQY
TRBV28	TRBJ2-7	.	ASSSGGLYEQY
TRBV20-1	TRBJ2-2	few	SASEGQGDTGELF
TRBV4-1	TRBJ2-7	many	ASSPTPGTYEQY
TRBV5-1	TRBJ2-2	many	ASTVGTSVGELF
TRBV13	TRBJ1-2	few	ASSLAAAGTHGYT
TRBV29-1	TRBJ1-6	many	SYDNSLSSYNSPLH
TRBV12-3/TRBV12-4	TRBJ1-5	few	ASTTLASNQPQH
TRBV20-1	TRBJ1-1	many	SARQGMNTEAF
TRBV10-3	TRBJ2-5	.	AISESSGIAETQY
TRBV28	TRBJ2-1	few	ASRDGTSGRRGNEQF
TRBV20-1	TRBJ2-3	.	SASLKGGREREADTQY
TRBV7-2	TRBJ2-5	.	ASSPRSSAVQETQY
TRBV27	TRBJ2-1	.	ASSFAGVEQF
TRBV12-3/TRBV12-4	TRBJ2-5	many	ASSFSETQY
TRBV24-1	TRBJ2-2	few	ATSPPESTGELF
TRBV20-1	TRBJ1-5	few	SASGGQGGNQPQH
TRBV20-1	TRBJ2-7	.	SAFGTGPNEQY
TRBV20-1	TRBJ2-2	.	SARDPRGNGELF
TRBV7-6	TRBJ2-6	.	ASSLDPNSGANVLT
TRBV5-5	TRBJ2-7	.	ASSLGLRQTYEQY
TRBV29-1	TRBJ2-7	.	SVEGDRSYEQY
TRBV7-3	TRBJ2-3	few	ASSLTGAAVGSDTQY
TRBV3-1	TRBJ2-7	once	ASSSRPPSSTSYEQY
TRBV20-1	TRBJ2-1	.	SAPGVGPNEQF
TRBV10-3	TRBJ2-7	many	AISESTGIYEQY
TRBV5-6	TRBJ1-1	.	ASSAFRVNTEAF